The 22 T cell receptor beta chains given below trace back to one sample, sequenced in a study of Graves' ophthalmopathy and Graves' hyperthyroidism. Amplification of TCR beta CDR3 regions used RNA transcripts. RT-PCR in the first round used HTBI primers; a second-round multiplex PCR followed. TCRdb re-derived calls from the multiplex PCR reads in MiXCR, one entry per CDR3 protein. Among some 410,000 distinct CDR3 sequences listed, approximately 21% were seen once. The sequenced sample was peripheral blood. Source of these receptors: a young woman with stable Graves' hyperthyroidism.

The CDR3 DNA reads TGTGCCAGTAGAAAGCAGGGGGCCAAGGACGAGCAGTACTTC. Amino acid sequence: CASRKQGAKDEQYF. The V gene is TRBV19, the J gene TRBJ2-7; 8 nucleotides agree with TRBD1. This CDR3 region has 14 residues. Germline CDR1 and CDR2: LNHDA and SQIVND (reference sequence). V shed 6 bases and J 5 bases; nucleotides not matched to a gene: 9.

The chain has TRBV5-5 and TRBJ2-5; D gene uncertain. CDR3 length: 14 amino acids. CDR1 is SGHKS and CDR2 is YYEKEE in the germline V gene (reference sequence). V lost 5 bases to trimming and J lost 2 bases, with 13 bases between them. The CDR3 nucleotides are TGTGCCAGCAGTCCGGTGGGCAGTCAAGAGACCCAGTACTTC. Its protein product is CASSPVGSQETQYF. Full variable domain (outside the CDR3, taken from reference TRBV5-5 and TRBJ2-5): DAGVTQSPTHLIKTRGQQVTLRCSPISGHKSVSWYQQVLGQGPQFIFQYYEKEERGRGNFPDRFSARQFPNYSSELNVNALLLGDSALYLCASSPVGSQETQYFGPGTRLLVL.

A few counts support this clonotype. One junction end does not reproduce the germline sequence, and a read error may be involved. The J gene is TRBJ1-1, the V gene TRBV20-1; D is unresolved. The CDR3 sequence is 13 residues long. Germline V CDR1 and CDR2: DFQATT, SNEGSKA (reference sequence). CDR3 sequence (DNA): TGCAGTGCTAGAAGGATGGGGAACACTGATGCTTTCTTT. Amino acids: CSARRMGNTDAFF.

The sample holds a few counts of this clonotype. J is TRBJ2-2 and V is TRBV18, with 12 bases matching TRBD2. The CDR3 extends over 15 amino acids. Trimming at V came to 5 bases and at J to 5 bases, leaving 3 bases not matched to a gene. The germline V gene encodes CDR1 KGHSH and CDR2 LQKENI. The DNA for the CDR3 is TGTGCCAGCTCAGCAGGACTAGCGGGGACCGGGGAGCTGTTTTTT. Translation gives CASSAGLAGTGELFF.

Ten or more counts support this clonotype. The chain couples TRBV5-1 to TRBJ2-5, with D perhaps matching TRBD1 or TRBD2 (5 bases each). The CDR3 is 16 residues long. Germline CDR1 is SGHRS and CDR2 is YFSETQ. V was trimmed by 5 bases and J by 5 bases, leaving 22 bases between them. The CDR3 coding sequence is TGCGCCAGCAGTTTATTACTAGGACAACCAACTGAGACCCAGTACTTC. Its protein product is CASSLLLGQPTETQYF.

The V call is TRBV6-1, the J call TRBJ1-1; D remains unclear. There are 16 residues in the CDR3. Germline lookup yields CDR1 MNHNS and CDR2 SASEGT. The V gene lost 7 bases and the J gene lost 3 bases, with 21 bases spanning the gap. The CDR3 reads CASTTPGYGTDTEAFF. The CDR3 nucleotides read TGTGCCAGCACCACTCCGGGGTACGGTACCGACACTGAAGCTTTCTTT.

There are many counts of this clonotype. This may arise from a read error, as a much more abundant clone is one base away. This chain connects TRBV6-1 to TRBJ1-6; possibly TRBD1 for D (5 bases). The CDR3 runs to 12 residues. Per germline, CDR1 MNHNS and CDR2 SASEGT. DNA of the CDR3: TGTGCCAGCAGTTTGGCAGGGTCACACCTCCACTTT. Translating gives CASSLAGSHLHF.

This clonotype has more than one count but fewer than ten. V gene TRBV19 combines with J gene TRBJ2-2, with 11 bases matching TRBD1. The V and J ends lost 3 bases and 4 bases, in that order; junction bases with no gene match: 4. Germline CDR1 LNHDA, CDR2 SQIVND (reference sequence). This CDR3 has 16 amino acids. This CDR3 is CASSMTGTGGTGELFF. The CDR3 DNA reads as TGTGCCAGTAGTATGACCGGGACAGGGGGCACCGGGGAGCTGTTTTTT.

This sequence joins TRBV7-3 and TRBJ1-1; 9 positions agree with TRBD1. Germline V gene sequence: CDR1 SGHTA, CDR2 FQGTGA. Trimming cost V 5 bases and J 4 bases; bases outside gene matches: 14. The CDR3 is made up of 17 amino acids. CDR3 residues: CASSETGGEIGATEAFF. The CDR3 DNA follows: TGTGCCAGCAGCGAGACAGGGGGAGAAATTGGGGCCACTGAAGCTTTCTTT.

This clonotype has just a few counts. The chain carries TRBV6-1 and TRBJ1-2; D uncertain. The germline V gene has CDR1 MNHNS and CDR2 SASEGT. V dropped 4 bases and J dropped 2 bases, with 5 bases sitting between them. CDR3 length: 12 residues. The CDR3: CASSAENYGYTF. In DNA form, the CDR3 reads TGTGCCAGCAGTGCAGAAAACTATGGCTACACCTTC.

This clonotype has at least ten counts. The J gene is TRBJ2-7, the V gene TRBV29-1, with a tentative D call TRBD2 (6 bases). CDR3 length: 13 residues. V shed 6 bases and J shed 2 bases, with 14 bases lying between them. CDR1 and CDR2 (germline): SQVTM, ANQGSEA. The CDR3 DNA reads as TGCAGCGTCCGAGCCGGGGGAACCTACGAGCAGTACTTC. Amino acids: CSVRAGGTYEQYF.

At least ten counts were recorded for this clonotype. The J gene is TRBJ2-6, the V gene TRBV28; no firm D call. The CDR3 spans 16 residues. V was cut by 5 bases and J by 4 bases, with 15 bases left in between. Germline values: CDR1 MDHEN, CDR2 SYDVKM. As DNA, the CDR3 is TGTGCCAGCAGTACCCCCGTCAGGACCGGGGCCAACGTCCTGACTTTC. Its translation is CASSTPVRTGANVLTF.

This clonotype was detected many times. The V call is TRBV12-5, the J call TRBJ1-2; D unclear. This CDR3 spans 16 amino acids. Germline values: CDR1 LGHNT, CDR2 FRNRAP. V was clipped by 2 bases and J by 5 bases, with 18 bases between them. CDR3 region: CASGLLAPSYLYGYTF. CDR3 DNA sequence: TGTGCTAGTGGTTTGTTAGCCCCCAGCTACCTGTATGGCTACACCTTC. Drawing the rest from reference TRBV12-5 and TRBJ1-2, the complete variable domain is DARVTQTPRHKVTEMGQEVTMRCQPILGHNTVFWYRQTMMQGLELLAYFRNRAPLDDSGMPKDRFSAEMPDATLATLKIQPSEPRDSAVYFCASGLLAPSYLYGYTFGSGTRLTVV.

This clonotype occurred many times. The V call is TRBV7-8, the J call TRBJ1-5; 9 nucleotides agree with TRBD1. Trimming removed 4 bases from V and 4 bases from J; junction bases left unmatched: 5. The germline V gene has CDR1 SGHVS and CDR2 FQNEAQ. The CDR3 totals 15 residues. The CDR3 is CASSSRTGANQPQHF. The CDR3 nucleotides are TGTGCCAGCAGCTCTCGGACAGGGGCAAATCAGCCCCAGCATTTT.

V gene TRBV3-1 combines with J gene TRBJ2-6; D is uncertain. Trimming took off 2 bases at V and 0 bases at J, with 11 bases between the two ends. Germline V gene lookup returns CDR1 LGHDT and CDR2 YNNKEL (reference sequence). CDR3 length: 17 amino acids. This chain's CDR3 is CASSQRQTFSGANVLTF. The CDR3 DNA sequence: TGTGCCAGCAGCCAAAGGCAGACCTTCTCTGGGGCCAACGTCCTGACTTTC.

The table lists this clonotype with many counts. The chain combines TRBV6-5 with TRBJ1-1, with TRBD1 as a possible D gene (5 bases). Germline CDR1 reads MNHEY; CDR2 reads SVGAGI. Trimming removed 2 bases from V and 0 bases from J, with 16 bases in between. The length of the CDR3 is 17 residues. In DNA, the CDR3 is TGTGCCAGCAGTTACCCTGACAGCATACTAATGAACACTGAAGCTTTCTTT. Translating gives CASSYPDSILMNTEAFF.

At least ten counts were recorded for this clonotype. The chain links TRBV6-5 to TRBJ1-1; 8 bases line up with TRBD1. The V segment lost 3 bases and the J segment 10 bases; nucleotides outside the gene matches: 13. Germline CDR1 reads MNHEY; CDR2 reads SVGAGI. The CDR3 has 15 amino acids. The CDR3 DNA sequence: TGTGCCAGCAGTTATGGGAAACAGGGGGTTTCGGGAGCTTTCTTT. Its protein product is CASSYGKQGVSGAFF.

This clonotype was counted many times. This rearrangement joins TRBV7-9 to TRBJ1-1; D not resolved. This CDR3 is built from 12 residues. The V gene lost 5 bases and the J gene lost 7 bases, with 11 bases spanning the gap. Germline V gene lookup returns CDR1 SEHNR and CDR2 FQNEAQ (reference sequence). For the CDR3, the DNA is TGTGCCAGCAGCCCGGCCGGCCTTGAAGCTTTCTTT. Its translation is CASSPAGLEAFF.

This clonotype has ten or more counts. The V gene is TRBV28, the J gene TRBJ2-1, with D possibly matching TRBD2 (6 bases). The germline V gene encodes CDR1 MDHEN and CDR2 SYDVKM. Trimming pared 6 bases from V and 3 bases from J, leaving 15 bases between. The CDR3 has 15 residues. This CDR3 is CASSLRGEDYNEQFF. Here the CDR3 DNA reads TGTGCCAGCAGCCTTCGCGGGGAAGACTACAATGAGCAGTTCTTC. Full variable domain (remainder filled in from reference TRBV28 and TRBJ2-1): DVKVTQSSRYLVKRTGEKVFLECVQDMDHENMFWYRQDPGLGLRLIYFSYDVKMKEKGDIPEGYSVSREKKERFSLILESASTNQTSMYLCASSLRGEDYNEQFFGPGTRLTVL.

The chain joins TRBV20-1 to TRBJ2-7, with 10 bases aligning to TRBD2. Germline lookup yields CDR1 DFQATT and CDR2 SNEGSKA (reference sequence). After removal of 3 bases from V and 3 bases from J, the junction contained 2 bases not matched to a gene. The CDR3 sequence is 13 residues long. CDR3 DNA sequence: TGCAGTGCTAGCGCTAGCGGGGGCTACGAGCAGTACTTC. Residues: CSASASGGYEQYF.

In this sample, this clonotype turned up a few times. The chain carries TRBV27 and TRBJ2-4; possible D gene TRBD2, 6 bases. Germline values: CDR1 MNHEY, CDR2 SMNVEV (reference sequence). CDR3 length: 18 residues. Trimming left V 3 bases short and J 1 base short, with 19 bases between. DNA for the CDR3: TGTGCCAGCAGTTTTATTGGGGACGGGAGAAGGGCCAAAAACATTCAGTACTTC. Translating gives CASSFIGDGRRAKNIQYF.

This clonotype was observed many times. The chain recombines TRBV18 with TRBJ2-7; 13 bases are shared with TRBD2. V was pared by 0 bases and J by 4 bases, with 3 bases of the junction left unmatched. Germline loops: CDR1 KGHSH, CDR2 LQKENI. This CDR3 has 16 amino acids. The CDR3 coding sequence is TGTGCCAGCTCACCACCTGGACTAGCGGGAGAGTACGAGCAGTACTTC. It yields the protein CASSPPGLAGEYEQYF. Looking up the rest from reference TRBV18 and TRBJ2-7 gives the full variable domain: NAGVMQNPRHLVRRRGQEARLRCSPMKGHSHVYWYRQLPEEGLKFMVYLQKENIIDESGMPKERFSAEFPKEGPSILRIQQVVRGDSAAYFCASSPPGLAGEYEQYFGPGTRLTVT.